This is a list of T cell receptor beta chains from one sample in a study of shared clonotypes between healthy human individuals. The data were produced by immunoSEQ multiplex PCR, yet TCRdb's version contains in-frame clones alone and is incomplete. The table has 2.3 million or so clones, over 90% seen once. Material: naive CD4+ T cells from PBMCs. Receptor source: a man between 18 and 35 years old in good health. Some clones in this sample may be carry-over from other donors' samples. Both conserved end residues are part of each CDR3. D genes are given only for firm matches. Some rows have no size entry. The others give once, few or many, or a class for an expanded clone.

D gene	clone size	V gene	CDR3 length	J gene	CDR3 DNA	CDR3 protein
TRBD2	NA	TRBV19	17	TRBJ2-3	TGTGCCAGTAGTCCCCGGACTAGCGGGAGAACGACAGATACGCAGTATTTT	CASSPRTSGRTTDTQYF
NA	NA	TRBV19	15	TRBJ2-2	TGTGCCAGTAGTATAGATGCGGCAGCGAGTGGGGAGCTGTTTTTT	CASSIDAAASGELFF
NA	NA	TRBV2	14	TRBJ1-2	TGTGCCAGCAGTGTTGAGGGGAATAACTATGGCTACACCTTC	CASSVEGNNYGYTF
NA	once	TRBV2	17	TRBJ2-1	TGTGCCAGCAGTATCGAAGGGGGGGGTAGCTCCTACAATGAGCAGTTCTTC	CASSIEGGGSSYNEQFF
NA	NA	TRBV10-3	14	TRBJ2-5	TGTGCCATCAGTGAGCCGACAGTTGGAGAGACCCAGTACTTC	CAISEPTVGETQYF
NA	NA	TRBV5-3	15	TRBJ2-1	TGTGCCAGAAGCCCAGGCAGGTTGGAAGCGTATGAGCAGTTCTTC	CARSPGRLEAYEQFF
TRBD1	NA	TRBV10-3	16	TRBJ1-5	TGTGCCATCAGTGGAACAAGGACAGGGGTTGGACAGCCCCAGCATTTT	CAISGTRTGVGQPQHF
NA	NA	TRBV7-9	13	TRBJ1-1	TGTGCCAGCAGCTCCTCGGGGGGAACTGAAGCTTTCTTT	CASSSSGGTEAFF
NA	NA	TRBV30	13	TRBJ1-2	TGTGCCTGGGCCCCGGGGATTAACTATGGCTACACCTTC	CAWAPGINYGYTF
TRBD2	NA	TRBV6-5	12	TRBJ2-1	TGTGCCAGCCTAGCGGGCAACAATGAGCAGTTCTTC	CASLAGNNEQFF
NA	NA	TRBV11-1	12	TRBJ1-1	TGTGCCAGCAGCTTCGACACGACCAGAGCTTTCTTT	CASSFDTTRAFF
NA	NA	TRBV29-1	15	TRBJ2-1	TGCAGCGTTGGAGGGGGGAGCGGGGCCTACAATGAGCAGTTCTTC	CSVGGGSGAYNEQFF
TRBD1	NA	TRBV29-1	12	TRBJ2-5	TGCAGCGTTGCCAGGGGGCAAGAGACCCAGTACTTC	CSVARGQETQYF
NA	NA	TRBV7-3	15	TRBJ2-2	TGTGCCAGCAGCCCCAGCGGAGCGAACACCGGGGAGCTGTTTTTT	CASSPSGANTGELFF
NA	NA	TRBV5-1	13	TRBJ1-3	TGCGCCAGCAGCGGAGCCTCTGGAAACACCATATATTTT	CASSGASGNTIYF
TRBD1	NA	TRBV2	14	TRBJ1-5	TGTGCCAGCAGTCCGGGACAGTACAATCAGCCCCAGCATTTT	CASSPGQYNQPQHF
TRBD2	NA	TRBV9	16	TRBJ2-1	TGTGCCAGCAGCGTAGGCCTAGCGGTATCCTACAATGAGCAGTTCTTC	CASSVGLAVSYNEQFF
NA	NA	TRBV7-2	14	TRBJ1-1	TGTGCCAGCAGCTTTACCAGGGGGAACACTGAAGCTTTCTTT	CASSFTRGNTEAFF
NA	once	TRBV18	15	TRBJ1-3	TGTGCCAGCTCGCCCGGATCGGTTAACAGAAACACCATATATTTT	CASSPGSVNRNTIYF
NA	NA	TRBV7-7	15	TRBJ2-1	TGTGCCAGCGGACGGAGTCCGGGTCCCTACAATGAGCAGTTCTTC	CASGRSPGPYNEQFF
TRBD1	NA	TRBV20-1	10	TRBJ1-1	TGCAGTGCGAAGGACAGGGCAGCTTTCTTT	CSAKDRAAFF
NA	NA	TRBV11-1	16	TRBJ2-3	TGTGCCAGCAGCCTCCGAGAGGGGGGAGGCCGAGATACGCAGTATTTT	CASSLREGGGRDTQYF
NA	NA	TRBV9	13	TRBJ1-5	TGTGCCAGCAGCGACACAGAGAATCAGCCCCAGCATTTT	CASSDTENQPQHF